This T cell receptor beta chain was profiled in a study of T-cell reconstitution after alpha-beta-depleted transplantation in children. Unique molecular identifiers were used in preparing the TCRbeta library. MiXCR, run by TCRdb on the PCR reads, gives a single entry per CDR3 protein. The table shows some 350,000 distinct CDR3 sequences, with about a sixth occurring only once. Germline V CDR1 and CDR2: SNHLY, FYNNEI. Trimming shortened V by 7 bases and J by 11 bases, and 15 bases separated the two germline ends. The CDR3 runs 12 residues. Study results and limitations: A year had passed since transplant, and T-cell counts and diversity by then came mostly from newly produced T cells. Reportedly, only several hundred clones from non-depleted graft cells drove alpha-beta T-cell counts at about two months. High day-60 TCRbeta diversity in some patients came from surviving recipient T cells and thymic progenitors.

A remark on this clonotype: Antigen specificity is unknown.

This sequence was found in a male patient between 2 and 9 years old who had a stem cell transplant for acute lymphoblastic leukemia, so the T cells may come from the graft donor. The sample was PBMCs, mostly from graft donor cells, taken 360 days after TCRalphabeta/CD19-depleted stem cell transplant. The chain has TRBV2 and TRBJ1-5, with a tentative D call TRBD1 (5 bases). The CDR3 is CASTYGGDSQHF. As DNA, the CDR3 is TGTGCCAGCACCTATGGGGGGGATTCCCAGCATTTT.